The rows below give T cell receptor beta chains drawn from one sample of a study of T cells after yellow fever vaccination. Using its own MiXCR run on the 5' RACE reads, TCRdb lists one record per CDR3 protein. Among 250,000 or so distinct CDR3 sequences listed, 3.6% were seen once. Sequencing was performed on PBMCs, taken 15 days after the yellow fever booster vaccination. Receptors originate from a man aged 18 to 29 who received the YFV17D yellow fever vaccine. Each CDR3 is given with its conserved first and last residue. The order of the fields is V gene, clone size, CDR3 protein. Where a row states a size, it is once, few, many or the class of an expanded clone; other rows omit it.

TRBV15 many CATSRDNIGVWGYTF
TRBV12-3/TRBV12-4 many CASAPGGEQFF
TRBV5-1 many CASSLGGFSYNEQFF
TRBV4-1 - CASSQEGTGADGYTF
TRBV7-2 - CASSPGTGGGQETQYF
TRBV13 many CASSSELAGELTGELFF
TRBV10-1 many CASSESRGQYRTDTQYF
TRBV29-1 many CSVAGRTRTDTQYF
TRBV27 many CASSRTSGGAWETQYF
TRBV19 few CARAASSGAFF
TRBV4-2 many CASSQGASLSAGGGSETQYF
TRBV4-1 many CASSQVRGRRGSETQYF